This T cell receptor (beta chain) was captured in a study of blood T cell repertoires in COVID-19. Overall study context: Researchers got acute and convalescent COVID-19 samples from the United States, Italy and Spain. T cells, B-cell-depleted T cells, or PBMCs provided the cDNA or gDNA that served as material.

This clone is a singleton in its sample. Original methodology: Amplification of reference gene primers was used by the study to estimate nucleated cell counts. Clones were sequenced by immunoSEQ multiplex PCR, and TCRdb holds only the in-frame ones, with some missing. That table gives V, J and clone size, and the DNA gave D and trimming. The table lists 87,000 or so clones, approximately 83% of them singletons. The CDR3 covers 14 residues. Between the trimmed V and J ends, which lost 3 bases and 2 bases, there was a span of 11 bases. Germline-derived CDR1 and CDR2 are SGHNT and YYREEE (reference sequence).

This clonotype originated in a woman in her 70s with acute or convalescent COVID-19. Sequenced material: peripheral blood. The rearrangement uses TRBV5-4 and TRBJ1-1; D not certain. The CDR3 region has the DNA TGTGCCAGCAGCTCCCCCAAAACTAACACTGAAGCTTTCTTT. It codes for CASSSPKTNTEAFF.